Detailed here is one T cell receptor beta chain. The same CDR3 can be traced to other DNA sequences in this sample. In the authors' workflow: Using reference gene primer amplification, nucleated cell counts were estimated. Clones were read by immunoSEQ multiplex PCR, and TCRdb kept only the in-frame ones, dropping some. V, J and clone size reflect that table, while D and trimming were determined from the DNA. The sample lists 75,000 to 100,000 clones, 70% to 90% occurring once. The sample comes from a study of blood T cell repertoires in COVID-19. Study background: The origin of the acute and convalescent COVID-19 samples was the United States, Italy and Spain. The analysed material was cDNA or gDNA that came from T cells, B-cell-depleted T cells, or PBMCs.

The V gene lost 2 bases and the J gene lost 1 base, with 11 bases spanning the gap. CDR3 length equals 15 residues. CDR1 MNHEY and CDR2 SMNVEV come from the germline V gene (reference sequence). The chain links TRBV27 to TRBJ1-1, with a possible D match to TRBD1 (5 bases). The sequence was obtained from a human donor with acute or convalescent COVID-19. The donor label of this sample is uncertain. Material: peripheral blood. The CDR3, as DNA: TGTGCCAGCAGTTTAGAAGGGGTCACGAACACTGAAGCTTTCTTT. Amino acids: CASSLEGVTNTEAFF.